Listed below are T cell receptor beta chains from one sample, sequenced in a study of read filtering for tumor transcriptome and immune sequencing. TCRdb processed the reads anew with MiXCR; each CDR3 protein has one entry. The sample shows about 6,000 distinct CDR3 sequences, roughly a quarter of them seen only once. The specimen was a population of CD138-negative cells sorted from bone marrow. The receptors originated from a donor aged 40 or older with multiple myeloma. CDR3s include the opening cysteine and the closing phenylalanine or tryptophan. Each record gives: D gene, V gene, J gene, clone size, CDR3 protein, CDR3 DNA. A D gene is named only where the DNA matches it firmly. Clone size appears in some rows only: once, few, many, or a class for an expanded clone.

TRBD2	TRBV20-1	TRBJ2-1	many	CSAPAILAARSYNEQFF	TGCAGTGCCCCCGCCATCCTAGCGGCCCGCTCCTACAATGAGCAGTTCTTC
TRBD2	TRBV4-3	TRBJ2-1	many	CASSSLAGDNEQFF	TGCGCCAGCAGCTCTTTAGCGGGAGACAATGAGCAGTTCTTC
TRBD2	TRBV29-1	TRBJ2-1	many	CSVSPTSGNEQFF	TGCAGCGTTTCCCCGACTAGCGGGAACGAGCAGTTCTTC
TRBD2	TRBV25-1	TRBJ2-7	.	CASSEYLAGWVYEQYF	TGTGCCAGCAGTGAATACCTAGCGGGGTGGGTGTACGAGCAGTACTTC
.	TRBV6-2/TRBV6-3	TRBJ1-5	many	CASSYLGNQPQHF	TGTGCCAGCAGTTACTTGGGCAATCAGCCCCAGCATTTT
.	TRBV4-1	TRBJ1-3	many	CASSQAQTPSGNTIYF	TGCGCCAGCAGCCAAGCACAGACACCCTCTGGAAACACCATATATTTT
.	TRBV29-1	TRBJ1-1	many	CSVEGARAEAFF	TGCAGCGTTGAAGGGGCCAGGGCTGAAGCTTTCTTT
TRBD1	TRBV5-1	TRBJ1-1	many	CASSLGPTGAEAFF	TGCGCCAGCAGCTTGGGGCCTACAGGGGCTGAAGCTTTCTTT
.	TRBV30	TRBJ1-5	many	CAWSVLGGQPQHF	TGTGCCTGGAGTGTCTTGGGGGGACAGCCCCAGCATTTT
.	TRBV5-8	TRBJ2-1	many	CASSFRRTIHNEQFF	TGTGCCAGCAGCTTCCGAAGGACTATACACAATGAGCAGTTCTTC
.	TRBV9	TRBJ1-1	many	CASSVYGYTEAFF	TGTGCCAGCAGCGTATACGGTTACACTGAAGCTTTCTTT
TRBD1	TRBV5-4	TRBJ2-2	.	CASSLPDRGNTAELFF	TGTGCCAGCAGCTTACCAGACAGGGGAAACACCGCGGAGCTGTTTTTC
.	TRBV6-6	TRBJ2-7	many	CASSTGSEQYF	TGTGCCAGCAGCACAGGGTCCGAGCAGTACTTC
.	TRBV10-1	TRBJ1-2	many	CASSSRGSRCDGYTF	TGCGCCAGCAGTTCCCGAGGGTCCCGATGTGATGGCTACACCTTC
.	TRBV6-5	TRBJ1-5	many	CASSYRLNQPQHF	TGTGCCAGCAGTTATCGACTCAATCAGCCCCAGCATTTT
.	TRBV29-1	TRBJ1-2	many	CSVESYGGPYGYTF	TGCAGCGTTGAGAGCTACGGAGGGCCGTATGGCTACACCTTC
TRBD2	TRBV7-9	TRBJ2-7	.	CASSYDFSGTSGGIYVQYF	TGTGCCAGCAGCTACGACTTTTCTGGGACTAGCGGGGGGATATACGTGCAGTACTTC
TRBD1	TRBV10-2	TRBJ2-2	many	CASSVFTGGTGELFF	TGCGCCAGCAGTGTATTTACAGGGGGCACCGGGGAGCTGTTTTTT
.	TRBV6-5	TRBJ2-7	many	CASSNRDSYEQYF	TGTGCCAGCAGTAACCGGGACTCCTACGAGCAGTACTTC
.	TRBV24-1	TRBJ2-1	.	CATSNLQVIGNNEQFF	TGTGCCACCAGTAATTTGCAGGTGATAGGGAACAATGAGCAGTTCTTC
TRBD2	TRBV19	TRBJ2-1	.	CARTLPLPSGRYEQFF	TGTGCCAGGACTTTGCCGCTGCCTAGCGGGAGGTATGAGCAGTTCTTC
TRBD1	TRBV5-1	TRBJ2-7	many	CASRWDSTLEQYF	TGCGCCAGCAGATGGGACAGCACCCTCGAGCAGTACTTC
TRBD1	TRBV7-9	TRBJ1-2	many	CASSHSGGASYGYTF	TGTGCCAGCAGCCACTCAGGGGGCGCGAGCTATGGCTACACCTTC
TRBD2	TRBV7-2	TRBJ2-5	once	CAGSWRSGAETQYF	TGTGCCGGCAGCTGGAGGAGCGGGGCGGAGACCCAGTACTTC
.	TRBV6-2/TRBV6-3	TRBJ2-7	many	CASSYSEVSYEQYF	TGTGCCAGCAGTTACTCGGAGGTCTCCTACGAGCAGTACTTT
TRBD2	TRBV13	TRBJ2-1	medium-sized	CASSLGGRHSYNEQFF	TGTGCCAGCAGCTTAGGCGGGAGGCACTCCTACAATGAGCAGTTCTTC
.	TRBV9	TRBJ1-1	many	CASSGGATNTEAFF	TGTGCCAGCAGCGGAGGGGCCACGAACACTGAAGCTTTCTTT
.	TRBV2	TRBJ2-2	many	CASSESSSTGELFF	TGTGCCAGCAGTGAATCGTCTAGCACCGGGGAGCTGTTTTTT